Listed below are T cell receptor beta chains from one sample, sequenced in a study of blood T cell repertoires in COVID-19. Method: immunoSEQ multiplex PCR; TCRdb's copy keeps in-frame clones and lacks some. The sample has some 330,000 clones, about 87% seen once; the top ten hold more than 1.5%. Sequencing input: PBMCs or T cells enriched from blood (not recorded which). These receptors were collected from a man between 35 and 55 years old in a cohort exposed to, infected with or recovered from COVID-19 (not recorded which). Each CDR3 is given with its conserved first and last residue. The D gene is left open where the match is weak. Only part of the rows carry a size: once, few, many, or a class if the clone is expanded.

>TRBJ1-5|NA|TRBD1|TRBV19
TGTGCCAGTAGAACAGGGGTGGGTCAGCCCCAGCATTTT
CASRTGVGQPQHF
>TRBJ2-7|NA|TRBD1|TRBV19
TGTGCCAGTAGTATACAGGCAGGGGGTGTATACGAGCAGTACTTC
CASSIQAGGVYEQYF
>TRBJ2-2|NA|TRBD2|TRBV5-8
TGTGCCAGCAGGGGACTAGCGGTCACCGGGGAGCTGTTTTTT
CASRGLAVTGELFF
>TRBJ2-1|NA|TRBD2|TRBV25-1
TGTGCCAGCAGTGGGGGACTAGCGAACTACAATGAGCAGTTCTTC
CASSGGLANYNEQFF
>TRBJ1-5|NA|NA|TRBV6-1
TGTGCCAGCAGTGAAAGACCTAGGGGACAGCCCCAGCATTTT
CASSERPRGQPQHF
>TRBJ2-7|NA|TRBD1|TRBV11-2
TGTGCCAGCATCTCGAGACCGGGACAGGGGTCTTACGAGCAGTACTTC
CASISRPGQGSYEQYF
>TRBJ1-1|once|NA|TRBV6-1
TGTGCCAGCAGTGGGGAGGGAGGGACAACCAACACTGAAGCTTTCTTT
CASSGEGGTTNTEAFF
>TRBJ2-7|NA|NA|TRBV27
TGTGCCAGCAGTTTATTCGGACAGACCTACGAGCAGTACTTC
CASSLFGQTYEQYF
>TRBJ1-1|NA|NA|TRBV14
TGTGCCAGCAGCCAGGGCTATAACACTGAAGCTTTCTTT
CASSQGYNTEAFF
>TRBJ1-1|NA|NA|TRBV10-1
TGCGCCAGCAGTGAGTCTGGCATTCTGGGGGCGCGAGCTTTCTTT
CASSESGILGARAFF
>TRBJ2-4|NA|TRBD2|TRBV5-4
TGTGCCAGCAGCCCTGGGGGGGGAAATTCCAAAAACATTCAGTACTTC
CASSPGGGNSKNIQYF
>TRBJ1-2|NA|TRBD1|TRBV5-1
TGCGCCAGCAGCTTGAGGGCAGGGGGCGTAGCCCGTTATGGCTACACCTTC
CASSLRAGGVARYGYTF
>TRBJ2-3|NA|TRBD2|TRBV5-1
TGCGCCAGCAGCTTGGGGGGAGGGACCTACACAGATACGCAGTATTTT
CASSLGGGTYTDTQYF
>TRBJ2-5|NA|TRBD2|TRBV5-1
TGCGCCAGCAGCTTGGGGACTAGCGGCCAAGAGACCCAGTACTTC
CASSLGTSGQETQYF
>TRBJ1-6|NA|NA|TRBV5-1
TGCGCCAGCAGCTTGGCAGGAGCAAGGGGGTCACCCCTCCACTTT
CASSLAGARGSPLHF
>TRBJ1-3|NA|NA|TRBV29-1
TGCAGCGTTGCTGCTGGAAACACCATATATTTT
CSVAAGNTIYF
>TRBJ2-7|NA|TRBD1|TRBV3-1/TRBV3-2
TGTGCCAGCAGCCTCTGGACAGGGGGCTCCTACGAGCAGTACTTC
CASSLWTGGSYEQYF
>TRBJ2-7|NA|TRBD2|TRBV15
TGTGCCACCAGCGCCCTTACTAGCGGGAGAATTTACGAGCAGTACTTC
CATSALTSGRIYEQYF
>TRBJ1-2|once|NA|TRBV7-9
TGTGCCAGCAGCTTAGAATCAGTAGGCTACACCTTC
CASSLESVGYTF
>TRBJ2-1|once|TRBD2|TRBV7-6
TGTGCCAGCAGCTTAGCTAGCGGGAGCGTCAATGAGCAGTTCTTC
CASSLASGSVNEQFF